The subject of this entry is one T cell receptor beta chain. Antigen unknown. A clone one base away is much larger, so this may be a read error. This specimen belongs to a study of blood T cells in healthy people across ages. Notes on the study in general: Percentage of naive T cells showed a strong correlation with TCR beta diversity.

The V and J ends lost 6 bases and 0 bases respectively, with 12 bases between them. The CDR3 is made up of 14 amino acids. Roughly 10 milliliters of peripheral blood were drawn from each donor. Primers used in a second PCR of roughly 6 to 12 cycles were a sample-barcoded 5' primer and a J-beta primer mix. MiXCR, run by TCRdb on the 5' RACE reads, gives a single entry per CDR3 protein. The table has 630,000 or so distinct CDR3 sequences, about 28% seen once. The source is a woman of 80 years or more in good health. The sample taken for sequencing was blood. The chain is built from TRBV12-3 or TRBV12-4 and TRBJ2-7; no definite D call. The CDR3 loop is CASRPGGNSYEQYF. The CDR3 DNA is TGTGCCAGCAGACCCGGCGGAAACTCCTACGAGCAGTACTTC.